Included here is one T cell receptor beta chain sequence, with context. The sample originates from a study of T cell responses to AZD1222 COVID-19 vaccine. The table came from immunoSEQ multiplex PCR; TCRdb's copy has only in-frame clones and leaves some out. Among some 120,000 clones, around 81% were seen once, and the ten largest hold 9.4%. Specimen: peripheral blood, collected on day 0 of AZD1222 vaccination. This clonotype was sampled from an adult in good health.

CDR3 nucleotides: TGTGCCAGCAGTCCCTGGGACGGAACTAACTATGGCTACACCTTC. Protein sequence: CASSPWDGTNYGYTF. The chain has TRBV27 and TRBJ1-2; possibly TRBD1 for D (5 bases). Germline V gene lookup returns CDR1 MNHEY and CDR2 SMNVEV (reference sequence). This CDR3 has 15 amino acids. The V end was cut by 5 bases, the J end by 0 bases, with 13 bases between.